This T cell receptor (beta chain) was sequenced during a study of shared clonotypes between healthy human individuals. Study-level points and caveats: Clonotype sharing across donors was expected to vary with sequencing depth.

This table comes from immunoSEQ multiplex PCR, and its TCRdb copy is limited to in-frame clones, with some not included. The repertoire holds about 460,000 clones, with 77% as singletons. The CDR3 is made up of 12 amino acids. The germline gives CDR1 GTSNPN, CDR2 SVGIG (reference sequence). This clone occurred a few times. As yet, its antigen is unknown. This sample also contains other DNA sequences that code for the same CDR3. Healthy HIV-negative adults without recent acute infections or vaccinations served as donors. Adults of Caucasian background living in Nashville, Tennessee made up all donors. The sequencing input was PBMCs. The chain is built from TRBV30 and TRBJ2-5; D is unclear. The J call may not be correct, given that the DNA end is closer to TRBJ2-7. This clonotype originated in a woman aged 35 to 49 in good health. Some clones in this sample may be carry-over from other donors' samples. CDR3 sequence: CAWGRHLYEQYF. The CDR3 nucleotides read TGTGCCTGGGGTCGACACCTCTACGAGCAGTACTTC.